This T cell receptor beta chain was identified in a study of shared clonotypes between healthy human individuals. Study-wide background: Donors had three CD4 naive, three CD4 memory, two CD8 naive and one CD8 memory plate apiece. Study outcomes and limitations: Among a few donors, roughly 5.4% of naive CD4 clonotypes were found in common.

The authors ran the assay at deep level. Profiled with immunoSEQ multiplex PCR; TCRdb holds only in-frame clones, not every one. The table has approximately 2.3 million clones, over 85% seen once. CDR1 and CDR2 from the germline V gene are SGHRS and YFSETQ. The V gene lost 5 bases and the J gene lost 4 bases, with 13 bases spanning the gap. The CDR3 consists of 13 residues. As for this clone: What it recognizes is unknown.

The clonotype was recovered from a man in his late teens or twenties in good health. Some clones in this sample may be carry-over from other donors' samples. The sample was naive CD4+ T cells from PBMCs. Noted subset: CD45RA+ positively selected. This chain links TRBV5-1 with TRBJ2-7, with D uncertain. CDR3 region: CASRGVNPYEQYF. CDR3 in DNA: TGCGCCAGCAGAGGAGTTAACCCTTACGAGCAGTACTTC.